This is a list of T cell receptor beta chains from one sample in a study of human T cells and chemical hapten exposure. TCRdb fed the RACE reads into MiXCR, producing one record per CDR3 protein. The repertoire consists of a few hundred thousand distinct CDR3 sequences, with approximately 5% occurring once and the leading ten covering roughly 2.4%. The source was whole blood, collected in connection with sensitization to the hapten diphenylcyclopropenone (DPC). The receptors were sampled from a woman aged 45-59 years with alopecia areata. Some clones in this sample may be carry-over from other donors' samples. The CDR3 runs from the conserved cysteine through the conserved F or W. D genes are given only for firm matches. Clone size is shown for a subset of rows, as once, few, many or a class of expanded clone.

d_gene	v_gene	j_gene	abundance	CDR3nt	CDR3aa
-	TRBV7-2	TRBJ1-6	many	TGTGCCAGCAGCCGGACCAGGGTTTATAATTCACCCCTCCACTTT	CASSRTRVYNSPLHF
TRBD1	TRBV29-1	TRBJ1-1	many	TGCAGCGTTGAATCGGACAGGGTGAACACTGAAGCTTTCTTT	CSVESDRVNTEAFF
TRBD2	TRBV6-5	TRBJ2-5	-	TGTGCCAGCAGTTACTCGACTAGCGGGGGCCAAGAGACCCAGTACTTC	CASSYSTSGGQETQYF
TRBD1	TRBV5-1	TRBJ2-7	few	TGCGCCAGCAGCCCGGGACAGGAGACCTACGAGCAGTACTTC	CASSPGQETYEQYF
TRBD1	TRBV29-1	TRBJ2-7	few	TGCAGCGTTGGCCCGGGACAGGGGTTTAACGAGCAGTACTTC	CSVGPGQGFNEQYF
-	TRBV5-1	TRBJ1-2	many	TGCGCCAGCAGCCCAGGAAGCGGAGGCGCTGATGGCTACACCTTC	CASSPGSGGADGYTF
-	TRBV13	TRBJ2-6	few	TGTGCCAGCAGCTTAGGCGCGCTTGGGGCCAACGTCCTGACTTTC	CASSLGALGANVLTF
TRBD1	TRBV9	TRBJ2-4	-	TGTGCCAGCAGCAATAGTCCGTGGGACAGGGGGAACATTCAGTACTTC	CASSNSPWDRGNIQYF
-	TRBV7-9	TRBJ2-7	many	TGTGCCAGCAGCTTAGCTCGCGGGCCGAGCTCCTACGAGCAGTACTTC	CASSLARGPSSYEQYF
-	TRBV7-9	TRBJ2-3	-	TGTGCCAGCAGCCTCTCGACTACCCCCCTAAACACAGATACGCAGTATTTT	CASSLSTTPLNTDTQYF
TRBD1	TRBV30	TRBJ1-1	few	TGTGCCTGGGGTGCCAACTACCCCGGGGGACAGTTTAAGGACACTGAAGCTTTCTTT	CAWGANYPGGQFKDTEAFF
-	TRBV29-1	TRBJ2-4	many	TGCAGCGTTGAATTTGGCATTCAGTACTTC	CSVEFGIQYF
-	TRBV7-2	TRBJ1-4	many	TGTGCCAGCAGCCCGGCCCCGGCAGTCGAAAAACTGTTTTTT	CASSPAPAVEKLFF
-	TRBV5-1	TRBJ1-1	many	TGCGCCAGCAGCTTCGGCAAGGACAGTGAAGCTTTCTTT	CASSFGKDSEAFF
-	TRBV6-5	TRBJ1-6	few	TGTGCCAGCAGTACACGGACGGGGCCCCTCCACTTT	CASSTRTGPLHF
-	TRBV6-6	TRBJ1-4	-	TGTGCCAGCACCCTGGATGAAAAACTGTTTTTT	CASTLDEKLFF
-	TRBV20-1	TRBJ2-3	few	TGCAGTGCGCCGACACGTTCCACAGATACGCAGTATTTT	CSAPTRSTDTQYF
-	TRBV12-3/TRBV12-4	TRBJ2-2	many	TGTGCCAGCAGCTCGGACCCTTTAGGAACCGGGGAGCTGTTTTTT	CASSSDPLGTGELFF
TRBD1	TRBV28	TRBJ1-1	many	TGTGCCAGCAGGCAGGGGGCCGGGGCTGAAGCTTTCTTT	CASRQGAGAEAFF
-	TRBV4-3	TRBJ2-7	-	TGCGCCAGCAGCCAAGATTACAGGAGCGAGCAGTACTTC	CASSQDYRSEQYF
-	TRBV3-1	TRBJ1-1	many	TGTGCCAGCAGCTTACAGGAAGGCAGAAACACTGAAGCTTTCTTT	CASSLQEGRNTEAFF
TRBD1	TRBV5-1	TRBJ2-4	few	TGCGCCAGCAGCCAAGGACAGGGGCGAGCCGGAAACATTCAGTACTTC	CASSQGQGRAGNIQYF
TRBD2	TRBV27	TRBJ2-7	-	TGTGCCAGCAATGAAGCTGCGGCTAGCGGGGGGAGGACCTACGAGCAGTACTTC	CASNEAAASGGRTYEQYF
TRBD2	TRBV2	TRBJ2-3	many	TGTGCCAGCAGTGCCGCGGGGGGGCGGCGGGCAGATACGCAGTATTTT	CASSAAGGRRADTQYF
-	TRBV7-2	TRBJ1-2	many	TGTGCCAGCAGCCTGACAGGCTATGGCTACACCTTC	CASSLTGYGYTF
-	TRBV25-1	TRBJ1-5	many	TGTGCCAGCAGTTCATGGCGCGGTCAGCCCCAGCATTTT	CASSSWRGQPQHF
-	TRBV14	TRBJ2-5	-	TGTGCCAGCGCGCTTTCCCTGGAAGGGGAGTATCAAGAGACCCAGTACTTC	CASALSLEGEYQETQYF
-	TRBV12-3/TRBV12-4	TRBJ2-5	few	TGTGCCAGCAGCCCGGGGCGGCCCCTCCAAGAGACCCAGTACTTC	CASSPGRPLQETQYF
-	TRBV7-9	TRBJ1-1	few	TGTGCCAGCAGCTTAAGTTGGGGGACTTTCTTT	CASSLSWGTFF
-	TRBV15	TRBJ2-3	few	TGTGCCACCAGCAGAGGACGCCTCACCCCAGATACGCAGTATTTT	CATSRGRLTPDTQYF
TRBD2	TRBV7-9	TRBJ2-1	-	TGTGCCAGCACCGAAGGGTCCGGGAGGGTCAATGAGCAGTTCTTC	CASTEGSGRVNEQFF
-	TRBV7-9	TRBJ2-7	few	TGTGCCAGCAGCTTGATGGGACAATTCGTAGCAAGTCGGGGGTTCGGCGAGCAGTACTTC	CASSLMGQFVASRGFGEQYF
TRBD1	TRBV12-3/TRBV12-4	TRBJ1-5	few	TGTGCCAGCAGTCCTACCCGGGACAGGGGGAATCAGCCCCAGCATTTT	CASSPTRDRGNQPQHF
TRBD1	TRBV5-1	TRBJ1-1	few	TGCGCCAGCAGCTTGGGAACAGGGGGCGAAAGGGCTTTCTTT	CASSLGTGGERAFF
-	TRBV6-5	TRBJ2-1	many	TGTGCCAGCAGTTACTCGATGGGTGGGACGGAACCTTCCTACAATGAGCAGTTCTTC	CASSYSMGGTEPSYNEQFF
-	TRBV9	TRBJ1-5	few	TGTGCCAGCAGCGAGGGCCCGGAAGGGGAGCCCCAGCATTTT	CASSEGPEGEPQHF
TRBD1	TRBV29-1	TRBJ2-3	-	TGCAGCGTTGAAGAGACAGGGTTTTCCACAGATACGCAGTATTTT	CSVEETGFSTDTQYF
-	TRBV18	TRBJ2-7	many	TGTGCCAGCTCACCACAGGGGGGGGGCTACGAGCAGTACTTC	CASSPQGGGYEQYF
-	TRBV7-9	TRBJ1-1	many	TGTGCCAGCAGCCCCGATTGGGTTTCTGAAGCTTTCTTT	CASSPDWVSEAFF
TRBD1	TRBV9	TRBJ2-2	-	TGTGCCAGCAGCGCGAGGACAGGGGGAGGCACCGGGGAGCTGTTTTTT	CASSARTGGGTGELFF
TRBD1	TRBV18	TRBJ1-2	many	TGTGCCAGCTCACGCGGACAGGGGAAGAACTATGGCTACACCTTC	CASSRGQGKNYGYTF